The T cell receptor (beta chain) described here comes from a study of identical twins. Germline-derived CDR1 and CDR2 are GTSNPN and SVGIG (reference sequence). CDR3 length equals 14 residues. Germline trimming cut 3 bases from V and 3 bases from J; bases unmatched to any gene: 5. TCRdb re-derived calls from the 5' RACE reads in MiXCR, one entry per CDR3 protein. The sample records 430,000 or so distinct CDR3 sequences, less than 25% being singletons. This clonotype was counted a few times. The data were also submitted as part of a second study, on T cells expressing NK-cell markers. That report adds: It was from sorted CD3+CD56+NKG2C+, CD3+CD56+NKG2C- and CD3+CD56-NKG2C+ T cells that TCR beta repertoires came. Sequencing covered eight donors, seven HCMV-seropositive and one seronegative.

The sequencing input was CD4+ T cells sorted from blood. V is TRBV30 and J is TRBJ2-3; TRBD2 aligns across 8 bases. This TCR was sampled from a woman between 18 and 29 years old in good health. The CDR3 DNA follows: TGTGCCTGGAGAACAGCGGGAGCTACAGATACGCAGTATTTT. Amino acids: CAWRTAGATDTQYF.